The 3 T cell receptor beta chains given below trace back to one sample, sequenced in a study of blood T cells in healthy people across ages. A sample-barcoded 5' primer and a J-beta primer mix were used in a second PCR of roughly 6 to 11 cycles. TCRdb re-derived calls from the 5' RACE reads in MiXCR, one entry per CDR3 protein. The repertoire holds about 400,000 distinct CDR3 sequences, with roughly half as singletons. Material for sequencing was blood. These receptors were taken from a man aged 55 to 70 in good health.

The genes are TRBV7-2 and TRBJ2-5, with TRBD1 as a possible D gene (6 bases). Germline V gene sequence: CDR1 SGHTA, CDR2 FQGNSA. The CDR3 length is 16 residues. V was pared by 1 base and J by 2 bases, with 14 bases between. CDR3 region: CASSLDQRTAQETQYF. The CDR3, as DNA: TGTGCCAGCAGCTTAGACCAGCGGACAGCTCAAGAGACCCAGTACTTC.

The gene calls are TRBV4-3 and TRBJ1-6, with a weak D call TRBD1 (6 bases). V lost 0 bases, J lost 9 bases, and 12 bases lay in between. CDR3 size: 15 residues. The germline CDR1 and CDR2 sequences are LGHNA and YSLEER. CDR3 coding DNA: TGCGCCAGCAGCCAAGAAGAACAGGGAAGTTCACCCCTCCACTTT. It encodes CASSQEEQGSSPLHF.

V usage is TRBV6-2 or TRBV6-3 and J usage is TRBJ2-1; TRBD1 matches 8 bases. Germline loops: CDR1 MNHEY, CDR2 SVGEGT. CDR3 size: 12 residues. The junction had 8 bases not matched to a gene; V was cut back by 5 bases and J by 14 bases. The chain's CDR3 is CASSLDRGSEFF. In DNA form, the CDR3 reads TGTGCCAGCAGTCTTGACAGGGGTTCCGAGTTCTTC.